This paragraph reports one T cell receptor beta chain. The sample is drawn from a study of blood T cell repertoires in COVID-19. This table comes from immunoSEQ multiplex PCR, and its TCRdb copy is limited to in-frame clones, with some not included. The repertoire holds about 35,000 clones, with more than 80% as singletons. Sequenced: peripheral blood. This clonotype was sampled from a man between 60 and 75 years old with active or convalescent COVID-19.

The CDR3 reads CATSRDRGRAQPQHF. The CDR3 DNA sequence: TGTGCCACCAGCAGAGATAGGGGAAGGGCTCAGCCCCAGCATTTT. V is TRBV15 and J is TRBJ1-5; possible D gene TRBD1, 5 bases. V lost 0 bases and J 6 bases, leaving 12 bases between the germline ends. The CDR3 has 15 residues. Germline CDR1 LNHNV, CDR2 YYDKDF (reference sequence).